This TCR beta chain appears in the sequencing data of a study of blood T cell repertoires in COVID-19. TCRdb keeps only in-frame clones here, not all; method: immunoSEQ multiplex PCR. In the table there are around 140,000 clones, roughly 88% of which are singletons. The CDR3 sequence is 17 residues long. CDR1 and CDR2 (germline): SGHDT, YYEEEE. After removal of 3 bases from V and 4 bases from J, the junction contained 9 bases not matched to a gene. The receptor was derived from a man between 50 and 59 years old who had recovered from COVID-19. The sequenced sample was PBMCs or T cells enriched from blood (not recorded which). V gene TRBV5-6 combines with J gene TRBJ2-7, with TRBD2 matching over 14 bases. The CDR3 DNA sequence: TGTGCCAGCAGCTCTCCTCGACTAGCGGGGGGGCTGTACGAGCAGTACGTC. It codes for CASSSPRLAGGLYEQYV.